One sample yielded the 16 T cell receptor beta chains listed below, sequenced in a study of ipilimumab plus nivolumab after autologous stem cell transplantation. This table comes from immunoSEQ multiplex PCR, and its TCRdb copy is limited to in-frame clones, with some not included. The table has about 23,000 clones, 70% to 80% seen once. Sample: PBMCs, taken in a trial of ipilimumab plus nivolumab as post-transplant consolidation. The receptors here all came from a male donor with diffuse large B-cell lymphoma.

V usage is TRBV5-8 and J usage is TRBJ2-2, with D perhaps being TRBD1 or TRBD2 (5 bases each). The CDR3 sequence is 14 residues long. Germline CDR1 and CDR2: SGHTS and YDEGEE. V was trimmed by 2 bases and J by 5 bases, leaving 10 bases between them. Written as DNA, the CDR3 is TGTGCCAGCAGCTTTCGAGGGGATACCGGGGAGCTGTTTTTT. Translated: CASSFRGDTGELFF.

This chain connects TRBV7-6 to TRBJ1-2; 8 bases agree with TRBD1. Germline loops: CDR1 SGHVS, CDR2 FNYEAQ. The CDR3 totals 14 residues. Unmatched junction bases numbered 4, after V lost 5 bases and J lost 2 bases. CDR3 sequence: CASSQGQVNYGYTF. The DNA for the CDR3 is TGTGCCAGCAGCCAGGGACAGGTAAACTATGGCTACACCTTC.

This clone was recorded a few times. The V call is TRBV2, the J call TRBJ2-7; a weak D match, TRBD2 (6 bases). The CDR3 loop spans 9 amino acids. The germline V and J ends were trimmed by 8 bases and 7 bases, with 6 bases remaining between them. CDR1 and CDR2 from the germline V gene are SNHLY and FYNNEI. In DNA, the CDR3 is TGTGCCAGCGGGAGGGAGCAGTACTTC. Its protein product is CASGREQYF.

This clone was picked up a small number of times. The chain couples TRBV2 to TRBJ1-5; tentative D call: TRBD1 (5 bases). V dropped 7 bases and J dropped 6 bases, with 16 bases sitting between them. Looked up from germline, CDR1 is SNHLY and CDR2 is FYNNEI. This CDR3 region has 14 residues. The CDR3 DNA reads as TGTGCCAGCACCGACCGGGGGTTTCTTCAGCCCCAGCATTTT. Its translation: CASTDRGFLQPQHF.

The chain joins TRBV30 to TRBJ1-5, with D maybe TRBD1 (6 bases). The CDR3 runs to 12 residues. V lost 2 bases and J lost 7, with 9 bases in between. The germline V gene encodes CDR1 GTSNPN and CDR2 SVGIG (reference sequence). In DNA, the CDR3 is TGTGCCTGGAGTCAGAGGGGGCAGCCCCAGCATTTT. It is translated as CAWSQRGQPQHF.

In DNA, the CDR3 is TGTGCTAGTGGACGGGACAGTCAGCCCCAGCATTTT. Its protein product is CASGRDSQPQHF. This chain links TRBV12-5 with TRBJ1-5; 7 nucleotides agree with TRBD1. This CDR3 comprises 12 residues. CDR1 and CDR2 (germline): LGHNT, FRNRAP. The ends lost 6 bases at V and 6 bases at J; junction bases unmatched: 2.

CDR3 region: CASSFATSGRSTHNEQFF. CDR3 in DNA: TGTGCCAGCAGCTTCGCCACTAGCGGGAGGAGCACGCACAATGAGCAGTTCTTC. The V gene is TRBV11-2, the J gene TRBJ2-1, with 12 bases lining up with TRBD2. Germline assignment: CDR1 SGHAT and CDR2 FQNNGV. This CDR3 has 18 residues. V was pared by 3 bases and J by 5 bases, with 11 bases of the junction left unmatched.

The CDR3 region is CASSPGGGGNQPQHF. The DNA for the CDR3 is TGTGCCAGCAGCCCGGGGGGAGGGGGCAATCAGCCCCAGCATTTT. The chain couples TRBV11-3 to TRBJ1-5; D is possibly TRBD1 (5 bases). V was pared by 5 bases and J by 2 bases, with 13 bases between. This CDR3 has 15 amino acids. Germline V gene data show CDR1 as SGHNT and CDR2 as YENEEA.

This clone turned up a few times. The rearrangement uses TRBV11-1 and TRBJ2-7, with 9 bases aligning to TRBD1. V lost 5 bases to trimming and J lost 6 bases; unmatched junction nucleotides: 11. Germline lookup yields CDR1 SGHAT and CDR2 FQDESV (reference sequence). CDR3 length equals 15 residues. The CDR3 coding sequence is TGTGCCAGCAGCCGATCCGGGACAGGGTTGTTCGAGCAGTACTTC. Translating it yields CASSRSGTGLFEQYF.

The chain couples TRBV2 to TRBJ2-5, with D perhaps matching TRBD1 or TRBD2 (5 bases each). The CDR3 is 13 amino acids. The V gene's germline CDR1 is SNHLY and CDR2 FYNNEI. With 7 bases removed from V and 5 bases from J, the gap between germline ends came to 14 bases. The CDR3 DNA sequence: TGTGCCAGCATCAAAGGGACGGGGGAGACCCAGTACTTC. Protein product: CASIKGTGETQYF.

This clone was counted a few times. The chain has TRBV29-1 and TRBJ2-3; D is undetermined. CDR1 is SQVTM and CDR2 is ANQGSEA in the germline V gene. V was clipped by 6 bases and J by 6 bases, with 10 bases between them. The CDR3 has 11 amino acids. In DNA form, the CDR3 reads TGCAGCGTCACGGAAGTGGATACGCAGTATTTT. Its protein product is CSVTEVDTQYF.

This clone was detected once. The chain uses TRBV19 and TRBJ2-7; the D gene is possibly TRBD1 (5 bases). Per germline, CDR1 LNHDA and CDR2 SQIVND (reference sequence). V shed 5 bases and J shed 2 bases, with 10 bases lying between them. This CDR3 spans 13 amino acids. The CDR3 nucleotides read TGTGCCAGTAGTGAGACAGCTCCCTACGAGCAGTACTTC. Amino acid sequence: CASSETAPYEQYF.

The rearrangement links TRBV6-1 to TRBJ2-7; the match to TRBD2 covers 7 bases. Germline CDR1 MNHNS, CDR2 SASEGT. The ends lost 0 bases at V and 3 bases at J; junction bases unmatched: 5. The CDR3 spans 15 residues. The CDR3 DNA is TGTGCCAGCAGTGAAGCGGGGGTAGCGGGCTACGAGCAGTACTTC. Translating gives CASSEAGVAGYEQYF.

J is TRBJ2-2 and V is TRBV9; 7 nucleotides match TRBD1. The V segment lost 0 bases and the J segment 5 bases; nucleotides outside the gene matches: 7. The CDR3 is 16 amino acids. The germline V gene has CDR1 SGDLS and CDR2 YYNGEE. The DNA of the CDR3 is TGTGCCAGCAGCGTAGAAGGGGGCATAAAGACCGGGGAGCTGTTTTTT. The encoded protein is CASSVEGGIKTGELFF.

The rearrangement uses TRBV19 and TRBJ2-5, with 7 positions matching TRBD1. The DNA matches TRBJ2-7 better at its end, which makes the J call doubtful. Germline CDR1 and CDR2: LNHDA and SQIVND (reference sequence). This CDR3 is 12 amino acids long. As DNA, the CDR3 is TGTGCCACCCGGGACAGATACTACGAGCAGTACTTC. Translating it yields CATRDRYYEQYF.

CDR3: CAISRDPPGNTIYF. CDR3 DNA: TGTGCCATCAGCCGGGACCCCCCTGGAAACACCATATATTTT. The J gene is TRBJ1-3, the V gene TRBV10-3; D perhaps matches TRBD1 (5 bases). CDR1 and CDR2 from the germline V gene are ENHRY and SYGVKD. Deletions cut 6 bases from V and 2 bases from J, with 11 bases between. There are 14 residues in the CDR3.